This TCR beta chain was identified during a study of Graves' ophthalmopathy and Graves' hyperthyroidism (dated by TCRdb to 2016 to 2019). For the wider study: Peripheral blood was collected at initial diagnosis, before any treatment. The study used TCR beta repertoire signatures to distinguish Graves' ophthalmopathy from Graves' hyperthyroidism and to predict progression to ophthalmopathy. In total, under 150 blood samples were TCR-sequenced: approximately 42 ophthalmopathy, over 70 hyperthyroidism and some 17 hyperthyroidism-to-ophthalmopathy patients. A discovery set of about a hundred patients (43 ophthalmopathy, just over 55 stable hyperthyroidism) was enrolled to explore V-J signatures distinguishing ophthalmopathy from hyperthyroidism. For independent validation, a separate cohort was made up of around 18 hyperthyroidism patients plus 17 patients who later progressed from hyperthyroidism to ophthalmopathy. In roughly six hyperthyroidism patients, the T-cell repertoires found in thyroid tissue were compared with those found in blood. After sampling, hyperthyroidism patients received methimazole starting at 30 mg daily, and ophthalmopathy patients received high-dose intravenous methylprednisolone. The study at large found these results: Ophthalmopathy was separated from stable hyperthyroidism by the 13-signature model with just under 90% sensitivity and less than 82% specificity in cross-validation and with 80%/75% in the test set. In validation, the model predicted ophthalmopathy progression with 70.59% sensitivity and less than 80% specificity; 12 predicted patients were CT-confirmed with GO in a median of 6.5 months. No statistical method was used to set the sample size in advance, and the investigators knew which group each participant was assigned to. Most expanded thyroid clonotypes with frequency above 0.001 were also detected in blood, suggesting blood repertoires may reflect the thyroid immune response.

Ophthalmopathy patients had moderately to severely active disease, Clinical Activity Score of at least 3, NOSPECS grade of at least 4, and disease duration under 3 months. Patients were excluded if they had other autoimmune diseases, uncontrolled infections, pregnancy or lactation. Clinical symptoms, serum thyroxine, TRAb, thyroid ultrasound and orbital computed tomography were used for diagnosis. PBMCs were isolated from around 10 ml of fresh peripheral blood by Ficoll-Paque density gradient centrifugation. Total RNA was extracted with Trizol reagent and quality-checked on an Agilent 2100 Bioanalyzer. V drops 6 bases and J drops 12 bases, leaving 9 bases in between. The cysteine opens and the phenylalanine closes a CDR3 of 11 amino acids. Of all the DNA, just the CDR3 is kept, 33 bases in frame from base 1. The CDR1 and CDR2 encoded by the germline V gene are ENHRY and SYGVKD. As regards this clonotype: What this receptor recognizes is not known. No much larger clone exists at a distance of one base, and base qualities are not known.

For repertoire sequencing, the TCR beta CDR3 regions were amplified from RNA transcripts. The first round was an RT-PCR using HTBI primers with the Qiagen OneStep RT-PCR kit, and this first round was followed by a second-round multiplex PCR, then size selection and purification. The libraries underwent paired-end sequencing with 100 bp reads on an Illumina HiSeq2000. In the original analysis: SOAPnuke was used to process the reads, throwing out any read that had adapters, had uncalled bases, had a mean Phred below 15, or lacked an exact constant-primer or identifier match. COPE v1.2.5 was used to merge high-quality paired reads. Each unique nucleotide sequence was treated as a clonotype, and MiTCR v1.1 was used to align the clonotypes to the IMGT TRB V, D and J references. Analysis was restricted to V-J combinations with a frequency above 0.0001, which covered about 99% of repertoires. For each V-J combination, a TCR clonal expansion and chaos score was defined as the ratio of F50 clonal expansion to chaos observed in the TCRdist matrix. Features were reduced by Welch's t-statistics and random forest to around 13 V-J combinations, which fed a naive Bayes classifier. Thyroid-blood repertoire similarity was quantified with the Morisita-Horn index. TCRdb ran its own pipeline on the public reads, namely fastp trimming at Q25 and MiXCR clone calling, and kept in-frame beta chains. Each CDR3 protein gets just one entry, which takes the most common genes and DNA from the rows behind it. It is TCRdb's table, rather than the study itself, that gives the V and J calls and clone size. This sample gives about 740,000 distinct CDR3 sequences in total; 40% of them show up just once. The ten largest clones take up 44% of the sample.

The receptor was isolated from an adult man with Graves' ophthalmopathy. The sequence joins TRBV10-3 to TRBJ2-6; the D region possibly corresponds to TRBD1 (5 bases align). The sample consisted of peripheral blood. The CDR3 here reads CAIRRGAVLTF. Read as DNA, the sequence is TGTGCCATCAGAAGGGGCGCCGTCCTGACTTTC.